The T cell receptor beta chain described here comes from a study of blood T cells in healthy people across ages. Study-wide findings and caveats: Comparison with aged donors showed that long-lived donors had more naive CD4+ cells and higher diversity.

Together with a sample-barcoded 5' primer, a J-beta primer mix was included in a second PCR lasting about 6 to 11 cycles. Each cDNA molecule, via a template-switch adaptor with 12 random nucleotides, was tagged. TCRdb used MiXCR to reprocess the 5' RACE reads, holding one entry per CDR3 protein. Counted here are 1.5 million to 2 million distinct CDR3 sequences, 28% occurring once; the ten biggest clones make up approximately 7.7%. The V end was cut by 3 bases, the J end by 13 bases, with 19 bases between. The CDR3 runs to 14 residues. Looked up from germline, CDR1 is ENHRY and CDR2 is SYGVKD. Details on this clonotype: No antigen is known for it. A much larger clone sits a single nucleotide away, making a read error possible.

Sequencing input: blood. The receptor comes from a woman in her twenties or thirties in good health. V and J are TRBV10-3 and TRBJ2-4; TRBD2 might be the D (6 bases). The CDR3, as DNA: TGTGCCATCAGTGATCTAGCGACCTACAATGAGCAGTACTTC. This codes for CAISDLATYNEQYF.